Described below is a single T cell receptor beta chain sequence and its context. Germline assignment: CDR1 SGDLS and CDR2 YYNGEE. The CDR3 consists of 13 residues. V was pared by 0 bases and J by 0 bases, with 3 bases between. The record originates from a study of blood T cell repertoires in COVID-19. Cohorts were assigned according to the clinical history that participants reported. Sequencing used immunoSEQ multiplex PCR; TCRdb keeps in-frame clones, though not all of them. The sample includes roughly 220,000 clones, about 86% seen only once; the top ten take approximately 1.2%. The TCR sequence derives from a woman aged 40 to 49 with acute COVID-19. The gene calls are TRBV9 and TRBJ1-1; D call uncertain. Sample: PBMCs or T cells enriched from blood (not recorded which). Here the CDR3 DNA reads TGTGCCAGCAGCGTAGTCGTGAACACTGAAGCTTTCTTT. It is translated as CASSVVVNTEAFF.